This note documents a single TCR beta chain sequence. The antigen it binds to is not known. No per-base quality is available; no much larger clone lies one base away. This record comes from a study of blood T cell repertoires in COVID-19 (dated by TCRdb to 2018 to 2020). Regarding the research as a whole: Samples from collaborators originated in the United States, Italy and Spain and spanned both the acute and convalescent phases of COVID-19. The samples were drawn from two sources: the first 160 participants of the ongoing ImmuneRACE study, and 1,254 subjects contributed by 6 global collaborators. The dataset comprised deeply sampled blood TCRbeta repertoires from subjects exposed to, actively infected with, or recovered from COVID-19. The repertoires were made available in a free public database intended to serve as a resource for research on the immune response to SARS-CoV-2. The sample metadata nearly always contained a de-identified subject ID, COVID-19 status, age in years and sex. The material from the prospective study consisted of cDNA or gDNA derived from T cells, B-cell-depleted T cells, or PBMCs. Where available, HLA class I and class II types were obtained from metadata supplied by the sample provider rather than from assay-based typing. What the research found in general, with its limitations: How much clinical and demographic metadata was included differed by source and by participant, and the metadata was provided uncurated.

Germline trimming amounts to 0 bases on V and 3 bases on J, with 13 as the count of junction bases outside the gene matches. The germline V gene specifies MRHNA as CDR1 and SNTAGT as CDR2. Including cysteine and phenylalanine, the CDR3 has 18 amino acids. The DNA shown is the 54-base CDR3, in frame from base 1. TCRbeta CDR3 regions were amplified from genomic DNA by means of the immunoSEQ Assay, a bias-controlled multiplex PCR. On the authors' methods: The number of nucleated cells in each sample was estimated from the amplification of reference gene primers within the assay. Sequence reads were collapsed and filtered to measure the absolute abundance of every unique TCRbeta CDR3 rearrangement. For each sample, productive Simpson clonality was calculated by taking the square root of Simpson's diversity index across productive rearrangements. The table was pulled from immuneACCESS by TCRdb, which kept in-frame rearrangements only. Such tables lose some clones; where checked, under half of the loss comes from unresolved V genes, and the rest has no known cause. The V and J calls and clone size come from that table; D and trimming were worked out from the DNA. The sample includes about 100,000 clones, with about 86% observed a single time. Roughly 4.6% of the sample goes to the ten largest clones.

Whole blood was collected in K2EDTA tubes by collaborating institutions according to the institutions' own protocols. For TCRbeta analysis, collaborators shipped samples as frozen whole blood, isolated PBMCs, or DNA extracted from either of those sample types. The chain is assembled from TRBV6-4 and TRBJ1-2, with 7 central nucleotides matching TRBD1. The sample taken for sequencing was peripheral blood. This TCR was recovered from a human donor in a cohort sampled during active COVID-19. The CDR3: CASSDSILRQGSYYGYTF. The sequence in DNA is TGTGCCAGCAGTGACTCGATCCTACGACAGGGCTCTTACTATGGCTACACCTTC.